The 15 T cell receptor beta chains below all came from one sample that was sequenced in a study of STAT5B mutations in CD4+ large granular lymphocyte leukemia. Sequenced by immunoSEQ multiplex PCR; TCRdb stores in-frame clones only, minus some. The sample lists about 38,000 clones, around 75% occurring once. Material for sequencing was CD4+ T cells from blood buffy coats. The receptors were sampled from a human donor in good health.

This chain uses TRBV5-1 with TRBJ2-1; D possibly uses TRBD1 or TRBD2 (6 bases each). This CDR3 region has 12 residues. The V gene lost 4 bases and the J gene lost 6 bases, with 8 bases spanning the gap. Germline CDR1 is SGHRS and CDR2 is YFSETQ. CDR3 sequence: CASSRGVNEQFF. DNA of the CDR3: TGCGCCAGCAGCAGGGGGGTCAATGAGCAGTTCTTC.

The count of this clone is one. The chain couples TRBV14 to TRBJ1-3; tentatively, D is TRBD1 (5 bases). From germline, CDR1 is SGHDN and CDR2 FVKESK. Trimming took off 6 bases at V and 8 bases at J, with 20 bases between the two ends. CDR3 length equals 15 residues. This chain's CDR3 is CASRETGAKKDTIYF. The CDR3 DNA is TGTGCCAGCAGGGAAACAGGAGCAAAAAAGGACACCATATATTTT.

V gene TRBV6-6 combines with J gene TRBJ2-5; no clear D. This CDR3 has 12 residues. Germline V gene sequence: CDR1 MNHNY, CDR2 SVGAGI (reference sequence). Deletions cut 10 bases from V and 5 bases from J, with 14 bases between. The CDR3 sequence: CATSVRRETQYF. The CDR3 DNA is TGTGCCACCTCCGTCAGGCGGGAGACCCAGTACTTC.

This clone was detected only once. The CDR3 DNA reads TGCAGCGTCCGAGGGTCGGAGACCCAGTACTTC. Encoded protein: CSVRGSETQYF. The chain links TRBV29-1 to TRBJ2-5, with TRBD2 as a possible D gene (5 bases). The CDR3 length is 11 residues. Trimming stripped 6 bases from V and 5 bases from J, with 10 bases between. From germline, CDR1 is SQVTM and CDR2 ANQGSEA.

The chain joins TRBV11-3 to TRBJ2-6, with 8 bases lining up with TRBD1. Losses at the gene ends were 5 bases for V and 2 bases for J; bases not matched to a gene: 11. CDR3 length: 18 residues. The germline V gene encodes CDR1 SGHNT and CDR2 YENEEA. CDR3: CASSPGQGLITGANVLTF. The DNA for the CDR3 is TGTGCCAGCAGCCCCGGACAGGGTTTAATAACTGGGGCCAACGTCCTGACTTTC.

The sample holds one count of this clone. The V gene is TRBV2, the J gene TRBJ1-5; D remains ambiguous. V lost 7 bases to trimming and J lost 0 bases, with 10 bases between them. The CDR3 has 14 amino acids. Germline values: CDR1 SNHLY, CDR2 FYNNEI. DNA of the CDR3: TGTGCCAGCAATGAGGGATATAGCAATCAGCCCCAGCATTTT. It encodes CASNEGYSNQPQHF.

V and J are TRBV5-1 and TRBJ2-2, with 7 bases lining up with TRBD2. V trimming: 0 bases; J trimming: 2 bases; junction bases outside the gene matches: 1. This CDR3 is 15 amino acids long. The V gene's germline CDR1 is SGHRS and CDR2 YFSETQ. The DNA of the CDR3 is TGCGCCAGCAGCTTGGAGGGACTAAACACCGGGGAGCTGTTTTTT. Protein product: CASSLEGLNTGELFF.

CDR3 nucleotide sequence: TGTGCCAGCAGCTTGCCCACCTACAATGAGCAGTTCTTC. Its protein product is CASSLPTYNEQFF. The chain links TRBV5-4 to TRBJ2-1; D is uncertain. This CDR3 has 13 residues. CDR1 SGHNT and CDR2 YYREEE come from the germline V gene (reference sequence). The V end lost 1 base, the J end lost 2 bases, and 4 bases lay between the germline ends.

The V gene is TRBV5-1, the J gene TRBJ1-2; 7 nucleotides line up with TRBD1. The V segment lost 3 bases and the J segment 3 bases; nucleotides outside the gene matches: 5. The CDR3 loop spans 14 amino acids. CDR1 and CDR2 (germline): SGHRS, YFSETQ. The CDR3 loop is CASSSGQADYGYTF. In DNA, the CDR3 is TGCGCCAGCAGCTCCGGACAGGCCGACTATGGCTACACCTTC.

The CDR3 loop reads CASSGLAGSYTGELFF. The CDR3 region has the DNA TGTGCCAGCAGCGGACTAGCGGGGTCCTACACCGGGGAGCTGTTTTTT. The chain carries TRBV9 and TRBJ2-2; the match to TRBD2 covers 11 bases. Germline assignment: CDR1 SGDLS and CDR2 YYNGEE. The CDR3 is 16 residues long. V lost 3 bases and J lost 3; bases outside the gene matches: 4.

The CDR3 DNA follows: TGTGCCAGCAGCATTTTGCCCCCGGGGGGGGCTAGGTGGGAGACCCAGTACTTC. Protein product: CASSILPPGGARWETQYF. This rearrangement joins TRBV27 to TRBJ2-5, with 8 bases fitting TRBD2. Trimming at V came to 6 bases and at J to 5 bases, leaving 20 bases not matched to a gene. Per the germline V gene, CDR1 is MNHEY and CDR2 is SMNVEV (reference sequence). The length of the CDR3 is 18 residues.

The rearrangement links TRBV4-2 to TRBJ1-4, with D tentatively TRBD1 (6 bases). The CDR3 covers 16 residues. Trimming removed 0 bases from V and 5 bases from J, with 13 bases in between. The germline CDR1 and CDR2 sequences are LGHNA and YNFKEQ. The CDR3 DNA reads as TGTGCCAGCAGCCAAGATCGGGGGCAGGGGAATGAAAAACTGTTTTTT. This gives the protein CASSQDRGQGNEKLFF.

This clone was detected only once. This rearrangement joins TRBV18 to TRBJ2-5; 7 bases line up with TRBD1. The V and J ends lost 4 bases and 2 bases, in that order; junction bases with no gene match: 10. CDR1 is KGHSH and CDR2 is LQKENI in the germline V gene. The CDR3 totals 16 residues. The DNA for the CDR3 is TGTGCCAGCTCACGAAAACAGGGGTCCGTTCAAGAGACCCAGTACTTC. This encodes CASSRKQGSVQETQYF.

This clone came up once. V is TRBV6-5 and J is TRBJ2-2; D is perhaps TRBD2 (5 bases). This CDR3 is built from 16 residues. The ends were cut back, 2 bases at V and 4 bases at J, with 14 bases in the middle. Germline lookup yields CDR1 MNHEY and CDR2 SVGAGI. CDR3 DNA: TGTGCCAGCAGTTACAGCTCCCCGGGGAGCACCGGGGAGCTGTTTTTT. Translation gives CASSYSSPGSTGELFF.

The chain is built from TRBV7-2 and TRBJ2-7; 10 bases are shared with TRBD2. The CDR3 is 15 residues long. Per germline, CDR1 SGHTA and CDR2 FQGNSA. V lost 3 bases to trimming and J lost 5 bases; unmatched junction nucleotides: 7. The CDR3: CASSFFTSGKDEQYF. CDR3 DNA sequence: TGTGCCAGCAGCTTCTTTACTAGCGGGAAGGACGAGCAGTACTTC.